What follows describes a single T cell receptor (beta chain). Its antigen remains unknown. This entry comes from a study of CXCR3-negative and CXCR3-positive naive CD8 T cells. Study background: TRB reads totalled about 140 million, about 1.5 +/- 0.3 million per library. Study outcomes and limitations: Diversity was high in both naive subsets and much lower in memory cells. Greater hydrophobicity was found in TRB CDR3s of CXCR3-positive naive cells than of CXCR3-negative naive cells.

In preparing the TRB cDNA libraries, 5' RACE with UMI labels was used. TCRdb re-called the 5' RACE reads, yielding one record per CDR3 amino acid sequence without DNA. This listing includes 75,000 to 95,000 distinct CDR3 sequences. This CDR3 comprises 13 residues. The germline V gene has CDR1 MNHEY and CDR2 SVGAGI. This TCR was recovered from a human donor in good health. Some clones in this sample may be carry-over from other donors' samples. The sequenced sample consisted of naive CXCR3- CD8+ T cells from blood. Subset defined: CD45RO-CCR7+CD27+CD95- naive CD8+ T cells lacking CXCR3 (TNR3-). The gene calls are TRBV6-5 and TRBJ2-1. CDR3 region: CASSYSSMDEQFF.